Presented here are 2 T cell receptor beta chains from one specimen sequenced in a study of blood T cell repertoires in COVID-19. The assay was immunoSEQ multiplex PCR, and TCRdb's table has in-frame clones only and misses some. The table lists approximately 56,000 clones, 80% to 90% of them singletons. Material: peripheral blood. The origin of the receptors is a woman in her sixties or seventies with COVID-19, enrolled during active disease.

The chain links TRBV4-2 to TRBJ1-2; D remains unclear. Germline CDR1 is LGHNA and CDR2 is YNFKEQ. Trimming left V 0 bases short and J 8 bases short, with 10 bases between. The CDR3 totals 13 residues. The CDR3 nucleotides are TGTGCCAGCAGCCAAGACCGCGGAAGAGGCTACACCTTC. Its protein product is CASSQDRGRGYTF.

The rearrangement links TRBV7-9 to TRBJ2-7; 12 bases match TRBD2. The CDR3 contains 16 residues. CDR1 SEHNR and CDR2 FQNEAQ come from the germline V gene (reference sequence). Unmatched junction bases numbered 5, after V lost 2 bases and J lost 3 bases. CDR3 nucleotides: TGTGCCAGCAGCTTAACTCTAGCGGGAGGGAACTACGAGCAGTACTTC. Protein sequence: CASSLTLAGGNYEQYF.